This T cell receptor beta chain was found in a study of blood T cell repertoires in COVID-19. This table comes from immunoSEQ multiplex PCR, and its TCRdb copy is limited to in-frame clones, with some not included. The table records approximately 74,000 clones, approximately 88% of them present only once. The length of the CDR3 is 15 residues. The V gene's germline CDR1 is SGHVS and CDR2 FQNEAQ. V lost 1 base to trimming and J lost 3 bases, with 10 bases between them. The receptor's source is a man at least 80 years old with active or convalescent COVID-19. The specimen was peripheral blood. The chain joins TRBV7-8 to TRBJ1-3; D unclear. The CDR3, as DNA: TGTGCCAGCAGCTTAGTAGCGGGGAGTGGAAACACCATATATTTT. It encodes CASSLVAGSGNTIYF.